One sample yielded the 14 T cell receptor beta chains listed below, sequenced in a study of cytomegalovirus exposure and HLA in healthy donors. The PCR employed 60 Vbeta primers together with 13 Jbeta primers. Method: immunoSEQ multiplex PCR; TCRdb's copy keeps in-frame clones and lacks some. The repertoire includes around 45,000 clones, roughly half of them detected once, and roughly 5.5% sits in the top ten. The specimen was PBMCs. These receptors all stem from a man between 60 and 75 years old in good health and CMV-seronegative.

This clone has only one observation. The CDR3 reads CASSLGSGRVNEQFF. CDR3 coding DNA: TGTGCCAGCAGCTTAGGTAGCGGGAGGGTCAATGAGCAGTTCTTC. V and J are TRBV7-6 and TRBJ2-1, with TRBD2 identical over 11 bases. J gave up 6 bases and V 1 base, and 2 bases lay outside the gene matches. This CDR3 has 15 amino acids. CDR1 is SGHVS and CDR2 is FNYEAQ in the germline V gene. The full variable domain, with the rest looked up from reference TRBV7-6 and TRBJ2-1, is GAGVSQSPRYKVTKRGQDVALRCDPISGHVSLYWYRQALGQGPEFLTYFNYEAQQDKSGLPNDRFSAERPEGSISTLTIQRTEQRDSAMYRCASSLGSGRVNEQFFGPGTRLTVL.

There are a few counts of this clone. The chain links TRBV2 to TRBJ2-7; 8 nucleotides agree with TRBD2. CDR1 and CDR2 (germline): SNHLY, FYNNEI. V trimming: 2 bases; J trimming: 3 bases; junction bases outside the gene matches: 6. The CDR3 runs 15 residues. CDR3 DNA: TGTGCCAGCAGTGAATGGCTAGCGGGTCTCTACGAGCAGTACTTC. It yields the protein CASSEWLAGLYEQYF.

The chain is built from TRBV29-1 and TRBJ1-3; 9 bases are shared with TRBD1. Germline CDR1 is SQVTM and CDR2 is ANQGSEA. The CDR3 sequence is 14 residues long. Trimming at V came to 7 bases and at J to 2 bases, leaving 6 bases not matched to a gene. The CDR3 protein is CSADRGGTGNTIYF. CDR3 bases: TGCAGCGCGGACAGGGGTGGTACTGGAAACACCATATATTTT.

V usage is TRBV7-2 and J usage is TRBJ1-1; perhaps TRBD1 as D (5 bases). CDR1 and CDR2 (germline): SGHTA, FQGNSA. There are 13 residues in the CDR3. The ends were cut back, 4 bases at V and 7 bases at J, with 13 bases in the middle. CDR3 DNA: TGTGCCAGCAGCTCGAGGCCTAGGGGTGAAGCTTTCTTT. It codes for CASSSRPRGEAFF.

V and J are TRBV5-1 and TRBJ2-5; TRBD2 matches 14 bases. This CDR3 region has 17 residues. The ends lost 4 bases at V and 2 bases at J; junction bases unmatched: 7. CDR1 and CDR2 (germline): SGHRS, YFSETQ. The CDR3 bases are TGCGCCAGCAGCACGGGACTAGCGGGAGTGGGACAAGAGACCCAGTACTTC. Its protein product is CASSTGLAGVGQETQYF. Combining the CDR3 with reference TRBV5-1 and TRBJ2-5 gives the whole variable domain KAGVTQTPRYLIKTRGQQVTLSCSPISGHRSVSWYQQTPGQGLQFLFEYFSETQRNKGNFPGRFSGRQFSNSRSEMNVSTLELGDSALYLCASSTGLAGVGQETQYFGPGTRLLVL.

This clone was picked up a small number of times. V usage is TRBV7-9 and J usage is TRBJ1-1; D is ambiguous. CDR3 length: 12 residues. The V gene's germline CDR1 is SEHNR and CDR2 FQNEAQ (reference sequence). The germline V and J ends were trimmed by 2 bases and 6 bases, with 7 bases remaining between them. The CDR3 is CASSLLGAEAFF. CDR3 coding DNA: TGTGCCAGCAGCTTACTGGGCGCTGAAGCTTTCTTT.

The V gene is TRBV7-9, the J gene TRBJ2-7, with D perhaps TRBD1 (5 bases). Germline CDR1 is SEHNR and CDR2 is FQNEAQ (reference sequence). Trimming left V 8 bases short and J 4 bases short, with 18 bases between. CDR3 length: 14 residues. The CDR3 loop reads CASHPGTGAYEQYF. In nucleotides, the CDR3 is TGTGCCAGCCACCCTGGCACAGGAGCGTACGAGCAGTACTTC.

The gene calls are TRBV4-1 and TRBJ2-6; D uncertain. The germline V and J ends were trimmed by 1 base and 4 bases, with 5 bases remaining between them. Germline V gene data show CDR1 as MGHRA and CDR2 as YSYEKL. The CDR3 sequence is 14 residues long. This CDR3 is CASSQVSGANVLTF. The CDR3 DNA reads as TGCGCCAGCAGCCAAGTCTCCGGGGCCAACGTCCTGACTTTC.

The chain recombines TRBV25-1 with TRBJ2-1; D is possibly TRBD2 (6 bases). The CDR3 runs to 15 residues. Trimming cost V 3 bases and J 2 bases, with 11 bases left between them. From germline, CDR1 is MGHDK and CDR2 SYGVNS. The CDR3 region has the DNA TGTGCCAGCAGTGACCAAACGGGAGCCTACAATGAGCAGTTCTTC. Translating it yields CASSDQTGAYNEQFF.

This chain uses TRBV4-1 with TRBJ2-7; 7 positions agree with TRBD2. The CDR3 contains 14 residues. Germline values: CDR1 MGHRA, CDR2 YSYEKL. With V trimmed by 3 bases and J by 3 bases, 5 bases remained unmatched. Here the CDR3 reads CASSHGGDFYEQYF. CDR3 DNA sequence: TGCGCCAGCAGCCATGGGGGGGATTTCTACGAGCAGTACTTC.

The chain recombines TRBV30 with TRBJ1-1; D possibly corresponds to TRBD1 (5 bases). V was cut by 3 bases and J by 9 bases, with 14 bases left in between. Germline CDR1 and CDR2: GTSNPN and SVGIG (reference sequence). The CDR3 covers 12 residues. DNA of the CDR3: TGTGCCTGGAGGGAGGGACGGGATAAAGCTTTCTTT. Translated: CAWREGRDKAFF. The whole variable domain, filled in from reference TRBV30 and TRBJ1-1, reads SQTIHQWPATLVQPVGSPLSLECTVEGTSNPNLYWYRQAAGRGLQLLFYSVGIGQISSEVPQNLSASRPQDRQFILSSKKLLLSDSGFYLCAWREGRDKAFFGQGTRLTVV.

The rearrangement joins TRBV29-1 to TRBJ2-7; 8 bases match TRBD2. J lost 6 bases, V lost 8 bases, and 12 bases had no gene match. The CDR3 contains 13 residues. Germline CDR1 reads SQVTM; CDR2 reads ANQGSEA. The CDR3 sequence: CSSQEAGEGEQYF. In DNA form, the CDR3 reads TGCAGCTCCCAAGAAGCGGGAGAGGGCGAGCAGTACTTC.

The rearrangement uses TRBV6-5 and TRBJ2-5, with TRBD1 identical over 8 bases. The CDR3 has 13 amino acids. Germline CDR1 and CDR2: MNHEY and SVGAGI. The trim removed 7 bases at V and 1 base at J, leaving 2 bases unmatched. For the CDR3, the DNA is TGTGCCAGCATTGACAGGGGCCAAGAGACCCAGTACTTC. Its translation: CASIDRGQETQYF.

This clone is a singleton in its sample. This chain connects TRBV29-1 to TRBJ1-1; tentative D call: TRBD1 (6 bases). The CDR3 has 13 amino acids. Germline assignment: CDR1 SQVTM and CDR2 ANQGSEA. The germline V and J ends were trimmed by 0 bases and 6 bases, with 11 bases remaining between them. The CDR3 loop reads CSVEDFPGAEAFF. In DNA, the CDR3 is TGCAGCGTTGAAGATTTCCCAGGGGCTGAAGCTTTCTTT.